This T cell receptor beta chain came from a study of cytomegalovirus exposure and HLA in healthy donors. About this clone: The antigen is unknown.

Whole-study findings and limits: Later analysis showed most CMV-associated TCR beta chains appearing HLA-restricted. Other equally common chains were less clonally expanded than HLA-associated TCR beta chains, a later analysis showed. Among TCR sequences, most were rare, though some public TCRs appeared in many donors. Reports showed the classifier diagnosing cytomegalovirus status with high specificity and sensitivity.

V trimming: 2 bases; J trimming: 4 bases; junction bases outside the gene matches: 2. Germline-derived CDR1 and CDR2 are SGHRS and YFSETQ. The length of the CDR3 is 13 residues. Both 60 Vbeta primers and 13 Jbeta primers went into the PCR. Sequencing was performed with immunoSEQ multiplex PCR; in TCRdb, only in-frame clones are kept and a portion is missing. The table shows 100,000 to 150,000 clones, with roughly 75% occurring only once. The rearrangement joins TRBV5-1 to TRBJ1-1, with 7 positions matching TRBD1. This clonotype was sampled from a female donor in good health and CMV-seronegative. Sequenced material: PBMCs. CDR3 DNA: TGCGCCAGCAGCTTCAACAGGGGCACTGAAGCTTTCTTT. It codes for CASSFNRGTEAFF.